The 29 T cell receptor beta chains below come from one sample, sequenced in a study of blood T cells in healthy people across ages. The authors ran a second PCR of roughly 7 to 11 cycles using a sample-barcoded 5' primer and a J-beta primer mix. TCRdb re-derived calls from the 5' RACE reads in MiXCR, one entry per CDR3 protein. The table shows about 1.6 million distinct CDR3 sequences, with roughly 32% occurring only once. The sample comprised blood. The receptor set was obtained from a woman between 25 and 40 years old in good health.

The V and J genes are TRBV6-1 and TRBJ2-5; D remains unclear. Trimming removed 1 base at V and 5 bases at J, with 14 bases between. CDR1 is MNHNS, CDR2 SASEGT, per germline. The CDR3 covers 15 residues. CDR3 sequence: CASSEEGSRRETQYF. DNA of the CDR3: TGTGCCAGCAGTGAAGAGGGATCGCGCCGGGAGACCCAGTACTTC.

This chain uses TRBV4-1 with TRBJ2-4; D tentatively fits TRBD1 or TRBD2 (6 bases each). The better agreement between TRBJ2-5 and the DNA end casts doubt on the J call. Germline values: CDR1 MGHRA, CDR2 YSYEKL. The CDR3 consists of 17 residues. Here the CDR3 reads CASSPAITRGRKETQYF. CDR3 DNA sequence: TGCGCCAGCAGCCCTGCAATAACCCGGGGGCGTAAAGAGACCCAGTACTTC.

The rearrangement uses TRBV10-3 and TRBJ1-2; possibly TRBD1 for D (5 bases). Trimming shortened V by 4 bases and J by 6 bases, and 12 bases separated the two germline ends. Germline V gives CDR1 ENHRY, CDR2 SYGVKD. The CDR3 covers 13 residues. CDR3 sequence: CAISGQGYHGYTF. The CDR3 DNA sequence: TGTGCCATCAGTGGGCAGGGCTACCATGGCTACACCTTC.

This clonotype showed up just a few times. The V gene is TRBV5-1, the J gene TRBJ2-1; D gene unclear. This CDR3 region has 13 residues. Germline-derived CDR1 and CDR2 are SGHRS and YFSETQ. Deletions cut 1 base from V and 7 bases from J, with 9 bases between. This chain's CDR3 is CASSLYWGNEQFF. The CDR3 DNA follows: TGCGCCAGCAGCTTGTATTGGGGAAATGAGCAGTTCTTC.

There are a few counts of this clonotype. V gene TRBV11-2 combines with J gene TRBJ2-1, with 10 bases identical to TRBD2. Per germline, CDR1 SGHAT and CDR2 FQNNGV. The CDR3 runs to 15 residues. J was trimmed by 8 bases and V by 4 bases; bases with no gene match: 8. The CDR3 spells CASSSTPGLADEQFF. The CDR3 nucleotides are TGTGCCAGCAGCTCAACCCCCGGACTAGCGGATGAGCAGTTCTTC.

The CDR3 nucleotides read TGTGCCAGCAGCCAAGATAGGGGCGGGTGGGGTGAAAAACTGTTTTTT. Its protein product is CASSQDRGGWGEKLFF. The gene calls are TRBV4-2 and TRBJ1-4, with a weak D call TRBD1 (5 bases). The CDR3 runs to 16 residues. The germline V gene encodes CDR1 LGHNA and CDR2 YNFKEQ. V was shortened by 0 bases and J by 7 bases, with 15 bases between the two germline ends.

As for this clonotype: A much bigger clone sits one base away, suggesting this may be a read error. The chain links TRBV29-1 to TRBJ2-1; 9 nucleotides align to TRBD2. Germline CDR1 and CDR2: SQVTM and ANQGSEA. This CDR3 is 15 amino acids long. Trimming cost V 7 bases and J 7 bases; bases outside gene matches: 14. CDR3 sequence (DNA): TGCAGCGCCGAACCGGGACTAGCCGGTTCAAATGAGCAGTTCTTC. This encodes CSAEPGLAGSNEQFF.

This chain connects TRBV27 to TRBJ2-1; TRBD2 aligns across 7 bases. The CDR3 covers 16 residues. The germline V gene encodes CDR1 MNHEY and CDR2 SMNVEV (reference sequence). V shed 8 bases, J shed 2 bases, and the junction held 12 bases outside the gene matches. The CDR3 nucleotides are TGTGCCAGCCGAAGGCGGGAGAGCTACCCCTACAATGAGCAGTTCTTC. Protein: CASRRRESYPYNEQFF.

The chain combines TRBV6-1 with TRBJ2-3, with TRBD2 matching over 10 bases. Germline V gene lookup returns CDR1 MNHNS and CDR2 SASEGT. CDR3 length: 15 residues. The ends lost 11 bases at V and 2 bases at J; junction bases unmatched: 10. CDR3 sequence (DNA): TGTGCCCACAGCGGGGGGGGAGATGACACAGATACGCAGTATTTT. Amino acids: CAHSGGGDDTDTQYF.

The chain couples TRBV5-1 to TRBJ1-2, with 7 bases identical to TRBD1. The ends lost 2 bases at V and 5 bases at J; junction bases unmatched: 6. The length of the CDR3 is 14 residues. Per the germline V gene, CDR1 is SGHRS and CDR2 is YFSETQ. In DNA, the CDR3 is TGCGCCAGCAGCTTAGAAACAGGGGTGTATGGCTACACCTTC. It codes for CASSLETGVYGYTF.

This clonotype was seen a handful of times. The V gene is TRBV20-1, the J gene TRBJ1-5; 8 bases line up with TRBD1. The trim removed 6 bases at V and 6 bases at J, leaving 7 bases unmatched. The CDR3 contains 13 residues. Per the germline V gene, CDR1 is DFQATT and CDR2 is SNEGSKA (reference sequence). CDR3 nucleotide sequence: TGCAGTGCAAGGACAGGGAAGCCTCAGCCCCAGCATTTT. It specifies CSARTGKPQPQHF.

The chain recombines TRBV6-5 with TRBJ2-5; 8 nucleotides line up with TRBD1. Germline V gene data show CDR1 as MNHEY and CDR2 as SVGAGI. V dropped 6 bases and J dropped 4; count of bases not matched to a gene: 7. The CDR3 runs to 14 residues. The DNA of the CDR3 is TGTGCCAGCAGCCGATTCAGGGGGCTAGAGACCCAGTACTTC. It encodes CASSRFRGLETQYF.

This clonotype has at least ten counts. The genes are TRBV4-1 and TRBJ1-2; D gene uncertain. In germline, CDR1 is MGHRA, CDR2 YSYEKL. V lost 0 bases, J lost 4 bases, and 18 bases lay in between. The CDR3 loop spans 17 amino acids. This chain's CDR3 is CASSQDLSAWRGYGYTF. The CDR3 DNA is TGCGCCAGCAGCCAAGATTTGTCTGCTTGGCGGGGCTATGGCTACACCTTC.

The CDR3 DNA is TGTGCCAGCAGTAAAAGCCGGGACAGGGTATTAACAGATACGCAGTATTTT. This sequence encodes CASSKSRDRVLTDTQYF. The chain couples TRBV11-2 to TRBJ2-3; 9 positions agree with TRBD1. Trimming cost V 6 bases and J 3 bases; bases outside gene matches: 13. The germline gives CDR1 SGHAT, CDR2 FQNNGV. This CDR3 region has 17 residues.

This chain connects TRBV3-1 to TRBJ2-7, with D uncertain. The CDR3 loop spans 14 amino acids. Trimming left V 0 bases short and J 5 bases short, with 11 bases between. The germline gives CDR1 LGHDT, CDR2 YNNKEL (reference sequence). DNA for the CDR3: TGTGCCAGCAGCCAAGATTTGCGGCCTAACGAGCAGTACTTC. Amino acids: CASSQDLRPNEQYF.

The rearrangement links TRBV16 to TRBJ1-4, with 7 positions matching TRBD1. V shed 0 bases and J 4 bases; nucleotides not matched to a gene: 5. Germline values: CDR1 KGHSY, CDR2 FQNENV. The CDR3 runs to 16 residues. The CDR3, as DNA: TGTGCCAGCAGCCAATCTCGGACAGGATATAATGAAAAACTGTTTTTT. Amino acids: CASSQSRTGYNEKLFF.

The sample holds a few counts of this clonotype. The chain combines TRBV29-1 with TRBJ2-1, with D uncertain. The CDR3 extends over 14 amino acids. In germline, CDR1 is SQVTM, CDR2 ANQGSEA. Trimming pared 8 bases from V and 0 bases from J, leaving 14 bases between. The CDR3 region is CSLPGGSSYNEQFF. CDR3 in DNA: TGCAGCCTCCCCGGCGGCAGCTCCTACAATGAGCAGTTCTTC.

This clonotype was observed many times. The gene calls are TRBV27 and TRBJ1-6, with TRBD1 matching 9 bases. V lost 5 bases, J lost 10 bases, and 9 bases stayed unmatched. The CDR3 runs to 15 residues. The germline CDR1 and CDR2 sequences are MNHEY and SMNVEV (reference sequence). CDR3 in DNA: TGTGCCAGCAGTCCCTCCGGGACAGGGAACTCACCCCTCCACTTT. Protein sequence: CASSPSGTGNSPLHF.

The chain joins TRBV5-1 to TRBJ2-7; 7 bases are a match to TRBD1. This CDR3 is built from 17 residues. Looked up from germline, CDR1 is SGHRS and CDR2 is YFSETQ. Trimming removed 4 bases from V and 2 bases from J; junction bases left unmatched: 15. The CDR3 loop is CASSSSPTGPLTYEQYF. In DNA, the CDR3 is TGCGCCAGCAGCAGTTCCCCGACAGGGCCCTTAACCTACGAGCAGTACTTC. The whole variable domain, filled in from reference TRBV5-1 and TRBJ2-7, reads KAGVTQTPRYLIKTRGQQVTLSCSPISGHRSVSWYQQTPGQGLQFLFEYFSETQRNKGNFPGRFSGRQFSNSRSEMNVSTLELGDSALYLCASSSSPTGPLTYEQYFGPGTRLTVT.

The chain is built from TRBV6-2 or TRBV6-3 and TRBJ2-5, with a possible D match to TRBD1 (8 bases). This CDR3 contains 15 residues. The V gene's germline CDR1 is MNHEY and CDR2 SVGEGT. V lost 6 bases and J 11 bases, leaving 25 bases between the germline ends. CDR3 DNA: TGTGCCAGCAGATCCACAGGGGGGGGTTTTGATGAGCAGTACTTC. It codes for CASRSTGGGFDEQYF.

This clonotype was recorded at least ten times. This rearrangement joins TRBV20-1 to TRBJ2-1; a weak D match, TRBD2 (6 bases). The germline gives CDR1 DFQATT, CDR2 SNEGSKA (reference sequence). V lost 4 bases, J lost 0 bases, and 16 bases lay in between. The CDR3 runs to 16 residues. This chain's CDR3 is CSAKKSGLSSYNEQFF. The CDR3 region has the DNA TGCAGTGCTAAAAAGAGCGGGCTGAGCTCCTACAATGAGCAGTTCTTC.

This clonotype was seen a few times. The chain carries TRBV20-1 and TRBJ2-7; 12 bases line up with TRBD2. The CDR3 totals 14 residues. V gave up 5 bases and J gave up 7 bases; unmatched junction bases: 9. Germline lookup yields CDR1 DFQATT and CDR2 SNEGSKA (reference sequence). CDR3 sequence reads: CSAPGTSGSVEQYF. DNA of the CDR3: TGCAGTGCTCCCGGGACTAGCGGGTCTGTTGAGCAGTACTTC.

This chain links TRBV3-1 with TRBJ2-7; D gene ambiguous. The CDR3 contains 15 residues. With 1 base removed from V and 2 bases from J, the gap between germline ends came to 12 bases. Germline lookup yields CDR1 LGHDT and CDR2 YNNKEL (reference sequence). Written as DNA, the CDR3 is TGTGCCAGCAGCCAAGCGGGTTCCGCAACCTACGAGCAGTACTTC. Its translation is CASSQAGSATYEQYF.

The V and J genes are TRBV5-1 and TRBJ2-5; D possibly corresponds to TRBD1 (6 bases). Germline CDR1 reads SGHRS; CDR2 reads YFSETQ. V lost 4 bases to trimming and J lost 2 bases, with 18 bases between them. The CDR3 consists of 16 residues. Here the CDR3 DNA reads TGCGCCAGCAGCAACACAGGGACCGGTTTACAAGAGACCCAGTACTTC. As protein: CASSNTGTGLQETQYF.

This clonotype was detected only a few times. The rearrangement uses TRBV7-2 and TRBJ1-5; possible D gene TRBD1, 6 bases. V shed 1 base and J shed 4 bases, with 23 bases lying between them. The CDR3 extends over 19 amino acids. Germline-derived CDR1 and CDR2 are SGHTA and FQGNSA. CDR3 DNA sequence: TGTGCCAGCAGCTTAGGTCCCCGCCAGGGGTTTTACTTGAATCAGCCCCAGCATTTT. Translation gives CASSLGPRQGFYLNQPQHF.

This clonotype was seen a handful of times. This sequence joins TRBV6-2 or TRBV6-3 and TRBJ2-1; 9 bases are a match to TRBD2. The CDR3 runs 15 residues. The germline V gene has CDR1 MNHEY and CDR2 SVGEGT. V shed 6 bases and J 3 bases; nucleotides not matched to a gene: 6. The CDR3 sequence is CASSARGGLYNEQFF. In DNA, the CDR3 is TGTGCCAGCAGCGCGCGGGGGGGGCTCTACAATGAGCAGTTCTTC.

The chain combines TRBV6-2 or TRBV6-3 with TRBJ2-2, with TRBD1 identical over 12 bases. The CDR3 spans 17 residues. V lost 5 bases and J lost 0; bases outside the gene matches: 4. Germline V gives CDR1 MNHEY, CDR2 SVGEGT. The CDR3 sequence is CASSPGQGASNTGELFF. Written as DNA, the CDR3 is TGTGCCAGCAGTCCGGGACAGGGGGCATCGAACACCGGGGAGCTGTTTTTT.

The chain has TRBV6-2 or TRBV6-3 and TRBJ2-7; 13 bases are shared with TRBD2. CDR1 and CDR2 (germline): MNHEY, SVGEGT. The length of the CDR3 is 18 residues. After removal of 6 bases from V and 0 bases from J, the junction contained 11 bases not matched to a gene. CDR3 in amino acids: CASRGPKGTSGNSYEQYF. The CDR3 DNA sequence: TGTGCCAGCAGAGGGCCCAAAGGGACTAGCGGGAACTCCTACGAGCAGTACTTC.

To note about this clonotype: This may be a read error, as it is one base from a much larger clone. This chain uses TRBV11-2 with TRBJ2-3, with D tentatively TRBD1 (5 bases). V was pared by 8 bases and J by 2 bases, with 29 bases between. The CDR3 runs 19 residues. CDR1 and CDR2 (germline): SGHAT, FQNNGV. The CDR3 spells CASSTQTQDTAWYTDTQYF. DNA of the CDR3: TGTGCCAGCTCTACTCAGACCCAGGACACGGCCTGGTACACAGATACGCAGTATTTT.